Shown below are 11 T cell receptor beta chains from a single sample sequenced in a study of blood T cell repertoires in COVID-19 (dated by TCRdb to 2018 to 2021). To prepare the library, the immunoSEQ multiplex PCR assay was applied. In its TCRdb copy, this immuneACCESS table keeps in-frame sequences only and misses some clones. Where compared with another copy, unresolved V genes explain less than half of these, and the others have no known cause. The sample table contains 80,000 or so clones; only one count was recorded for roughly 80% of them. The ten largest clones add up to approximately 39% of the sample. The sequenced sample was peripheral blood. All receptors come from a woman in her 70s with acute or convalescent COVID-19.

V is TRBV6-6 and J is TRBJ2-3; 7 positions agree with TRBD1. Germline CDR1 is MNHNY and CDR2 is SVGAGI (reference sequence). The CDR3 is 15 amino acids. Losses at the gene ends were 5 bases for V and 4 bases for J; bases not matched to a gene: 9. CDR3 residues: CASSDRVASPDTQYF. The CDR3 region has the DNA TGTGCCAGCAGTGACAGGGTCGCTTCCCCAGATACGCAGTATTTT.

For the CDR3, the DNA is TGCGCCAGCAGATACGCCGGGTTGGAAAAACTGTTTTTT. Protein product: CASRYAGLEKLFF. This sequence joins TRBV5-1 and TRBJ1-4; no definite D call. Trimming shortened V by 5 bases and J by 8 bases, and 13 bases separated the two germline ends. This CDR3 spans 13 amino acids. The germline V gene has CDR1 SGHRS and CDR2 YFSETQ.

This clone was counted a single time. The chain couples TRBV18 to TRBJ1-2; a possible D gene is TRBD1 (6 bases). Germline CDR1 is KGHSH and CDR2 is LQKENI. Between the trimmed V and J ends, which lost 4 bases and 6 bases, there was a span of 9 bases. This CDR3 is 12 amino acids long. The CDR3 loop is CASSRQEDGYTF. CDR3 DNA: TGTGCCAGCTCACGACAGGAAGATGGCTACACCTTC. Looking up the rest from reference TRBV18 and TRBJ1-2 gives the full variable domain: NAGVMQNPRHLVRRRGQEARLRCSPMKGHSHVYWYRQLPEEGLKFMVYLQKENIIDESGMPKERFSAEFPKEGPSILRIQQVVRGDSAAYFCASSRQEDGYTFGSGTRLTVV.

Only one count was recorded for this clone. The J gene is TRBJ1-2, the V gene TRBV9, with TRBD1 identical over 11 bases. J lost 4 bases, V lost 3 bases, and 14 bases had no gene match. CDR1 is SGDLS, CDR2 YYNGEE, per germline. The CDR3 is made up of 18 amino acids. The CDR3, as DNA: TGTGCCAGCAGCGGGATACGGACAGGGGGCAAGGGTGGCTATGGCTACACCTTC. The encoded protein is CASSGIRTGGKGGYGYTF.

The CDR3 spells CASSLDPGGSAGELFF. The CDR3 bases are TGTGCCAGCTCACTAGACCCGGGAGGGTCTGCCGGGGAGCTGTTTTTT. The chain uses TRBV18 and TRBJ2-2, with TRBD2 identical over 8 bases. CDR1 KGHSH and CDR2 LQKENI come from the germline V gene. Trimming at V came to 4 bases and at J to 6 bases, leaving 10 bases not matched to a gene. CDR3 size: 16 residues.

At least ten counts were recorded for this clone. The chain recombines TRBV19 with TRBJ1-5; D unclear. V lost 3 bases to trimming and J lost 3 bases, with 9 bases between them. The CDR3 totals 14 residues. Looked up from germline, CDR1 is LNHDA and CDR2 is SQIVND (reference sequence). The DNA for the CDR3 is TGTGCCAGTAGTATGCGGCAGTACAATCAGCCCCAGCATTTT. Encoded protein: CASSMRQYNQPQHF.

For the CDR3, the DNA is TGTGCCAGCAGCGAGACAGGGCTGTATAGCAATCAGCCCCAGCATTTT. Protein sequence: CASSETGLYSNQPQHF. The V call is TRBV27, the J call TRBJ1-5; 7 bases are shared with TRBD1. The CDR3 runs 16 residues. V lost 6 bases and J lost 0; bases outside the gene matches: 8. Germline V gives CDR1 MNHEY, CDR2 SMNVEV (reference sequence).

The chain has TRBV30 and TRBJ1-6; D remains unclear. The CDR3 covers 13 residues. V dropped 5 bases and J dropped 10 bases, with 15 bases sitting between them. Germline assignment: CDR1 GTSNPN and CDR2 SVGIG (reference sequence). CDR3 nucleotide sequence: TGTGCCTGGCATACAAGTTTGGGCTCACCCCTCCACTTT. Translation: CAWHTSLGSPLHF.

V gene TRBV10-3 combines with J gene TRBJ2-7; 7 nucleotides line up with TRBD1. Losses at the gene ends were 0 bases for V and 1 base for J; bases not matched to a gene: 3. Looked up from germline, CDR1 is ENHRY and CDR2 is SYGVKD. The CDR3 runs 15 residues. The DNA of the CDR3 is TGTGCCATCAGTGAGTCAAAGACAGGGTCCTACGAGCAGTACTTC. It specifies CAISESKTGSYEQYF.

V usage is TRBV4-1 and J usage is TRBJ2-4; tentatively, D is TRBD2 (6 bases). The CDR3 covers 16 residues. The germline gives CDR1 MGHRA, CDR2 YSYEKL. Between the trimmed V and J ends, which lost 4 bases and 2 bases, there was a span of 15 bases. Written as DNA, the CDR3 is TGCGCCAGCAGCCCAGGCGGAGGGTCCTCCAAAAACATTCAGTACTTC. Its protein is CASSPGGGSSKNIQYF.

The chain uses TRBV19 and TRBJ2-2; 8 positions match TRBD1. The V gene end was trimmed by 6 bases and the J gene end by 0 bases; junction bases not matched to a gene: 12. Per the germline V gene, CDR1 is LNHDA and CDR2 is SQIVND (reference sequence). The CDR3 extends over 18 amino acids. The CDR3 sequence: CASRRGRGRLANTGELFF. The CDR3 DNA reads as TGTGCCAGTAGACGGGGCAGGGGGCGGCTAGCGAACACCGGGGAGCTGTTTTTT. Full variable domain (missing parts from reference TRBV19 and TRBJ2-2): DGGITQSPKYLFRKEGQNVTLSCEQNLNHDAMYWYRQDPGQGLRLIYYSQIVNDFQKGDIAEGYSVSREKKESFPLTVTSAQKNPTAFYLCASRRGRGRLANTGELFFGEGSRLTVL.